This T cell receptor beta chain derives from a study of shared clonotypes between healthy human individuals. Broader study findings: Researchers found naive subsets generally carried larger estimated richness than memory subsets. Across a few donors, naive CD4 shared around 5.3%, naive CD8 under 4%, memory CD4 less than 2.5%, memory CD8 under 0.5%.

Libraries were prepared by immunoSEQ multiplex PCR; TCRdb keeps only in-frame clonotypes and omits some of them. The table has approximately 1,000,000 clones, roughly 80% seen once. Germline V gene sequence: CDR1 MDHEN, CDR2 SYDVKM. V was pared by 9 bases and J by 2 bases, with 10 bases of the junction left unmatched. The CDR3 length is 15 residues. Of note for this clone: What it binds is not known.

This chain links TRBV28 with TRBJ2-7, with 10 nucleotides matching TRBD1. Sequenced: memory CD4+ T cells from PBMCs. The subset was: CD45RA-negative fraction. The TCR comes from a man aged 18 to 29 in good health. Some clones in this sample may be carry-over from other donors' samples. CDR3 bases: TGTGCCAGTAGAACCCCCGGGACAGGGGCCTACGAGCAGTACTTC. It encodes CASRTPGTGAYEQYF.